These 23 T cell receptor beta chains were all obtained from the same sample, sequenced in a study of CD8+CD57+ T cells in acquired aplastic anemia. All sequencing subjects had displayed CD8+CD57+ cell expansion on flow cytometry. Profiling that covered TCR beta VDJ and CDR3 relied on genomic DNA as its template. TCRdb re-called the reads through MiXCR, storing one row per CDR3 protein. The repertoire holds a few hundred thousand distinct CDR3 sequences, approximately 60% seen once, with 1% to 1.5% in the top ten. Sequencing input: sorted CD4+, CD8+, or CD8+CD57+ T cells (not recorded which) from PBMCs. The source is a human donor with aplastic anemia.

In the case of this clonotype: Germline and junction disagree at one end, which may indicate a read error. This chain joins TRBV5-1 and TRBJ1-2; D gene unclear. Germline V gene sequence: CDR1 SGHRS, CDR2 YFSETQ. The CDR3 spans 13 residues. The CDR3 protein is CASSLGNTYGYTF. Here the CDR3 DNA reads TGTGCCAGCAGCTTAGGGAACACCTATGGCTACACCTTC.

The chain joins TRBV20-1 to TRBJ1-4; TRBD1 agrees at 7 bases. There are 13 residues in the CDR3. CDR1 and CDR2 (germline): DFQATT, SNEGSKA (reference sequence). J gave up 8 bases and V 2 bases, and 5 bases lay outside the gene matches. The CDR3 loop reads CSARRQGAEKLFF. The CDR3 DNA sequence: TGCAGTGCTAGACGACAGGGTGCGGAAAAACTGTTTTTT.

The chain recombines TRBV5-5 with TRBJ2-6; D might be TRBD1 (6 bases). CDR3 length equals 17 residues. With 3 bases removed from V and 4 bases from J, the gap between germline ends came to 17 bases. CDR1 and CDR2 from the germline V gene are SGHKS and YYEKEE (reference sequence). In DNA form, the CDR3 reads TGTGCCAGCAGCTCGACAGGAGCGAACACCGGGGCCAACGTCCTGACTTTC. This sequence encodes CASSSTGANTGANVLTF.

The rearrangement uses TRBV7-2 and TRBJ2-7, with D perhaps TRBD2 (6 bases). CDR3 length: 13 residues. V was cut by 0 bases and J by 4 bases, with 7 bases left in between. Germline V CDR1 and CDR2: SGHTA, FQGNSA. The CDR3 DNA is TGTGCCAGCAGCTTAGCACTAGCTTACGAGCAGTACTTC. This sequence encodes CASSLALAYEQYF. The complete variable domain, with remaining parts taken from reference TRBV7-2 and TRBJ2-7, reads GAGVSQSPSNKVTEKGKDVELRCDPISGHTALYWYRQSLGQGLEFLIYFQGNSAPDKSGLPSDRFSAERTGGSVSTLTIQRTQQEDSAVYLCASSLALAYEQYFGPGTRLTVT.

This clonotype was counted only a few times. This sequence joins TRBV5-1 and TRBJ2-7; TRBD1 is a possible D gene (7 bases). V lost 0 bases and J lost 6, with 13 bases in between. Germline CDR1 SGHRS, CDR2 YFSETQ. The CDR3 contains 14 residues. The CDR3 region has the DNA TGCGCCAGCAGCTTGGGCCGGCAGGGGGGCGAGCAGTACTTC. Encoded protein: CASSLGRQGGEQYF.

This clonotype has a handful of counts. The rearrangement links TRBV20-1 to TRBJ1-6, with 8 bases fitting TRBD1. The CDR3 has 14 residues. Per germline, CDR1 DFQATT and CDR2 SNEGSKA (reference sequence). The junction had 10 bases not matched to a gene; V was cut back by 5 bases and J by 10 bases. The CDR3 bases are TGCAGTGCTCCGCTTGGACAGGGAGGATCACCCCTCCACTTT. Its protein product is CSAPLGQGGSPLHF.

The rearrangement links TRBV7-9 to TRBJ1-5; 8 bases align to TRBD1. The CDR3 extends over 15 amino acids. V lost 5 bases and J lost 4; bases outside the gene matches: 7. The germline V gene encodes CDR1 SEHNR and CDR2 FQNEAQ (reference sequence). The CDR3 bases are TGTGCCAGCAGCCTGACAGGGGATCGGAATCAGCCCCAGCATTTT. As protein: CASSLTGDRNQPQHF.

This clonotype was seen more than once but under ten times. CDR3 sequence: CASSLVGVRDEQYF. The CDR3, as DNA: TGTGCCAGCAGCTTAGTCGGGGTGAGGGACGAGCAGTACTTC. The chain recombines TRBV11-2 with TRBJ2-7; the D gene is possibly TRBD2 (5 bases). CDR3 size: 14 residues. CDR1 is SGHAT and CDR2 is FQNNGV in the germline V gene. The V and J ends lost 1 base and 5 bases respectively, with 12 bases between them.

The chain joins TRBV19 to TRBJ1-2; D is ambiguous. Trimming left V 7 bases short and J 10 bases short, with 16 bases between. The CDR3 has 12 residues. Germline V gives CDR1 LNHDA, CDR2 SQIVND (reference sequence). The DNA of the CDR3 is TGTGCCAGTAACTTGGGTCAGCATGCCTACACCTTC. Translated, it gives CASNLGQHAYTF.

Comments on this clonotype: The germline gene is not matched at one end of the junction; a read error may be the cause. The genes are TRBV7-7 and TRBJ2-5, with D possibly being TRBD1 (7 bases). This CDR3 has 15 residues. Per germline, CDR1 SSHAT and CDR2 FNYEAQ (reference sequence). CDR3 amino acids: CASSLAGGSVETQYF. For the CDR3, the DNA is TGTGCTAGCAGCTTAGCAGGGGGGTCCGTAGAGACCCAGTACTTC. Together with reference TRBV7-7 and TRBJ2-5, the CDR3 gives the full variable domain: GAGVSQSPRYKVTKRGQDVTLRCDPISSHATLYWYQQALGQGPEFLTYFNYEAQPDKSGLPSDRFSAERPEGSISTLTIQRTEQRDSAMYRCASSLAGGSVETQYFGPGTRLLVL.

This chain uses TRBV24-1 with TRBJ1-6; D remains ambiguous. This CDR3 comprises 12 residues. Trimming took 0 bases from V and 12 from J, leaving 5 bases between them. The germline gives CDR1 KGHDR, CDR2 SFDVKD. The CDR3 protein is CATSDLRGPLHF. In DNA, the CDR3 is TGTGCCACCAGTGATTTGCGGGGACCCCTCCACTTT.

About this clonotype: At one end the junction does not follow the germline gene, possibly because of a read error. The chain carries TRBV7-8 and TRBJ1-4; D is possibly TRBD1 (5 bases). The CDR3 contains 17 residues. Germline CDR1 is SGHVS and CDR2 is FQNEAQ. The CDR3 nucleotides are TGTGCCGGCAGCTTAGGTTGGGGGGAAACCCTTAATGAAGAACTGTTTTTT. Protein sequence: CAGSLGWGETLNEELFF.

The CDR3 spells CASSTGQGGSSPLHF. CDR3 bases: TGTGCCAGCAGCACGGGACAGGGAGGTAGTTCACCCCTCCACTTT. The rearrangement links TRBV7-4 to TRBJ1-6; 9 positions match TRBD1. Unmatched junction bases numbered 8, after V lost 5 bases and J lost 9 bases. The CDR3 runs 15 residues. CDR1 is SGHVT, CDR2 SQSDAQ, per germline. The full variable domain, rest sourced from reference TRBV7-4 and TRBJ1-6, is GAGVSQSPRYKVAKRGRDVALRCDSISGHVTLYWYRQTLGQGSEVLTYSQSDAQRDKSGRPSGRFSAERPERSVSTLKIQRTEQGDSAVYLCASSTGQGGSSPLHFGNGTRLTVT.

The V call is TRBV5-5, the J call TRBJ1-2; maybe TRBD1 (6 bases). Germline V lookup: CDR1 SGHKS, CDR2 YYEKEE (reference sequence). CDR3 size: 14 residues. The germline V and J ends were trimmed by 3 bases and 3 bases, with 12 bases remaining between them. CDR3 protein: CASSSAQGYYGYTF. In DNA form, the CDR3 reads TGTGCCAGCAGCTCGGCACAGGGTTACTATGGCTACACCTTC.

The chain recombines TRBV20-1 with TRBJ1-2; 8 bases align to TRBD1. J was trimmed by 9 bases and V by 4 bases; bases with no gene match: 7. The germline CDR1 and CDR2 sequences are DFQATT and SNEGSKA (reference sequence). The CDR3 has 12 amino acids. Here the CDR3 reads CSAIPGQGSYTF. DNA of the CDR3: TGCAGTGCTATACCCGGACAGGGAAGCTACACCTTC.

This clonotype was seen just once. The chain combines TRBV7-2 with TRBJ2-1, with D uncertain. This CDR3 region has 13 residues. Germline loops: CDR1 SGHTA, CDR2 FQGNSA. V dropped 3 bases and J dropped 8 bases, with 11 bases sitting between them. The chain's CDR3 is CASSLGQMDEQFF. The CDR3 DNA is TGTGCCAGCAGCTTGGGCCAAATGGATGAGCAGTTCTTC.

CDR3 bases: TGCAGTGCTAGGGCGGGGACAAAAGAACTTAACACTGAAGCTTTCTTT. Protein: CSARAGTKELNTEAFF. The chain combines TRBV20-1 with TRBJ1-1, with a possible D match to TRBD1 (6 bases). The CDR3 covers 16 residues. Trimming removed 3 bases at V and 2 bases at J, with 19 bases between. The germline gives CDR1 DFQATT, CDR2 SNEGSKA (reference sequence).

This clonotype was counted at least ten times. The chain couples TRBV7-3 to TRBJ2-1, with 8 positions matching TRBD1. The length of the CDR3 is 16 residues. V lost 0 bases to trimming and J lost 4 bases; unmatched junction nucleotides: 5. The germline V gene encodes CDR1 SGHTA and CDR2 FQGTGA. The CDR3 nucleotides are TGTGCCAGCAGCTTAACAGCAGGGGGCGCATACAATGAGCAGTTCTTC. Translating it yields CASSLTAGGAYNEQFF.

The chain has TRBV24-1 and TRBJ2-3, with a tentative D call TRBD1 (6 bases). Trimming stripped 5 bases from V and 3 bases from J, with 8 bases between. The CDR3 extends over 13 amino acids. From germline, CDR1 is KGHDR and CDR2 SFDVKD. The CDR3 loop is CATSGQGTDTQYF. DNA for the CDR3: TGTGCCACCAGTGGGCAGGGGACAGATACGCAGTATTTT.

V gene TRBV20-1 combines with J gene TRBJ2-1; 7 bases are a match to TRBD2. This CDR3 contains 13 residues. CDR1 is DFQATT, CDR2 SNEGSKA, per germline (reference sequence). J was trimmed by 5 bases and V by 5 bases; bases with no gene match: 6. Here the CDR3 reads CSAPGTTNNEQFF. The CDR3, as DNA: TGCAGTGCTCCTGGGACTACGAACAATGAGCAGTTCTTC.

The genes are TRBV12-3 or TRBV12-4 and TRBJ2-1; 9 bases fit TRBD2. This CDR3 contains 14 residues. V shed 6 bases, J shed 8 bases, and the junction held 8 bases outside the gene matches. CDR3 nucleotide sequence: TGTGCCAGCAGGGCCGGGACTAGCATCGATGAGCAGTTCTTC. Translation gives CASRAGTSIDEQFF.

This clonotype was counted a single time. The junction departs from the called germline gene at one end, perhaps through a read error. The chain employs TRBV29-1 and TRBJ2-3; 10 nucleotides align to TRBD2. This CDR3 is built from 16 residues. Germline CDR1 SQVTM, CDR2 ANQGSEA. Written as DNA, the CDR3 is TGCAGCGTTGGAAGGGATAGCGGGAGGCGCACAGATACGCAGTACTTT. This translates into CSVGRDSGRRTDTQYF.

This clonotype has only a few counts. This sequence joins TRBV20-1 and TRBJ2-1; TRBD1 agrees at 9 bases. The trim removed 1 base at V and 6 bases at J, leaving 7 bases unmatched. The CDR3 has 15 residues. Per germline, CDR1 DFQATT and CDR2 SNEGSKA (reference sequence). CDR3 DNA: TGCAGTGCTAGAGCGGGGACAGGGCTGAGCAATGAGCAGTTCTTC. It specifies CSARAGTGLSNEQFF.